The clone carrying this T cell receptor (beta chain) was recorded a few times. Its antigen is currently unknown. Use of 60 Vbeta and 13 Jbeta primers characterized the PCR. Sequenced by immunoSEQ multiplex PCR; TCRdb stores in-frame clones only, minus some. The table records 150,000 or so clones, approximately 81% of them present only once. This sample is drawn from a study of cytomegalovirus exposure and HLA in healthy donors. Background on the study: When 398 donors were genotyped, over 80% of them were found to fall in the Caucasian-associated ancestry cluster. Study-wide results and caveats: Reports indicated that the classifier achieved high specificity and sensitivity in diagnosing cytomegalovirus status. Upon later analysis, TCR association rates were observed to vary by HLA locus, being highest for DRB1 and lowest for HLA-C. Analysis performed later found over 15,000 TCR beta sequences associated with HLA alleles at 0.05 false discovery rate.

This sequence originates from a female donor in good health and CMV-seronegative. The source material was PBMCs.

The CDR3: CASSPPGQGSDTQYF. In DNA, the CDR3 is TGTGCCAGCAGCCCCCCGGGACAGGGTTCAGATACGCAGTATTTT. The gene calls are TRBV7-9 and TRBJ2-3; TRBD1 aligns across 9 bases. From germline, CDR1 is SEHNR and CDR2 FQNEAQ (reference sequence). V was clipped by 5 bases and J by 4 bases; unmatched bases: 7. The CDR3 extends over 15 amino acids. Together with reference TRBV7-9 and TRBJ2-3, the CDR3 gives the full variable domain: DTGVSQNPRHKITKRGQNVTFRCDPISEHNRLYWYRQTLGQGPEFLTYFQNEAQLEKSRLLSDRFSAERPKGSFSTLEIQRTEQGDSAMYLCASSPPGQGSDTQYFGPGTRLTVL.